This is a list of T cell receptor beta chains from one sample in a study of shared clonotypes between healthy human individuals. The repertoire was sequenced with immunoSEQ multiplex PCR; TCRdb's copy has only in-frame clones and lacks some. The sample yields approximately 350,000 clones, about 74% seen once. Material for sequencing was memory CD4+ T cells sorted from blood. Receptors originate from a young man in good health. CDR3s include the opening cysteine and the closing phenylalanine or tryptophan. Fields, in order: clone size, D gene, V gene, J gene, CDR3 protein, CDR3 DNA. D genes are given only for firm matches. The size field is filled for only some rows; it gives once, few, many or a size class.

-,-,TRBV4-1,TRBJ2-6,CASSQGTSTGANVLTF,TGCGCCAGCAGCCAAGGAACGAGCACTGGGGCCAACGTCCTGACTTTC
-,-,TRBV19,TRBJ1-3,CASRATGYSGNTIYF,TGTGCCAGTAGAGCAACGGGCTACTCTGGAAACACCATATATTTT
-,-,TRBV4-2,TRBJ1-1,CASSIQGTNTEAFF,TGTGCCAGCAGCATACAGGGAACCAACACTGAAGCTTTCTTT
-,TRBD1,TRBV25-1,TRBJ2-5,CASSARGRETQYF,TGTGCCAGCAGTGCCAGGGGGCGGGAGACCCAGTACTTC
-,TRBD2,TRBV5-1,TRBJ2-5,CASSLDGRAQETQYF,TGCGCCAGCAGCTTGGACGGGAGGGCTCAAGAGACCCAGTACTTC
-,-,TRBV7-9,TRBJ2-7,CANLPPAASYEQYF,TGTGCCAACCTACCCCCCGCAGCCTCCTACGAGCAGTACTTC
-,TRBD1,TRBV11-2,TRBJ2-7,CASSLGRTGYEQYF,TGTGCCAGCAGCTTAGGACGGACAGGTTACGAGCAGTACTTC
once,-,TRBV7-2,TRBJ2-7,CASSSRYRDYEQYF,TGTGCCAGCAGCTCCAGGTATAGGGATTACGAGCAGTACTTC
-,-,TRBV6-5,TRBJ1-1,CASVKTEVNTEAFF,TGTGCCAGCGTGAAGACAGAGGTGAACACTGAAGCTTTCTTT
-,-,TRBV5-1,TRBJ2-1,CASSLEAFNEQFF,TGCGCCAGCAGCTTGGAAGCCTTTAATGAGCAGTTCTTC
-,-,TRBV9,TRBJ1-3,CASSDGSSGNTIYF,TGTGCCAGCAGCGATGGGAGCTCTGGAAACACCATATATTTT
-,TRBD1,TRBV30,TRBJ2-1,CAWSTGQGYNEQFF,TGTGCCTGGAGTACGGGACAGGGTTACAATGAGCAGTTCTTC
-,TRBD2,TRBV7-2,TRBJ2-7,CASSPTSVGSYEQYF,TGTGCCAGCAGCCCAACTAGCGTTGGCTCCTACGAGCAGTACTTC
-,TRBD1,TRBV15,TRBJ1-2,CATRAGGNYYGYTF,TGTGCCACCAGGGCAGGGGGGAACTATTATGGCTACACCTTC
-,TRBD1,TRBV5-4,TRBJ2-3,CASSLRAGGMYTQYF,TGTGCCAGCAGCCTTCGGGCAGGGGGCATGTATACGCAGTATTTT
-,-,TRBV7-9,TRBJ2-7,CASSLALASYEQYF,TGTGCCAGCAGCTTAGCCCTGGCTTCCTACGAGCAGTACTTC
many,-,TRBV5-6,TRBJ2-7,CASSTRREQYF,TGTGCCAGCAGCACCAGACGGGAGCAGTACTTC
-,-,TRBV5-6,TRBJ2-7,CASSLTSYEQYF,TGTGCCAGCAGCTTGACGTCCTACGAGCAGTACTTC
many,-,TRBV19,TRBJ2-7,CASRWRGSYEQYF,TGTGCCAGTCGATGGCGCGGATCCTACGAGCAGTACTTC